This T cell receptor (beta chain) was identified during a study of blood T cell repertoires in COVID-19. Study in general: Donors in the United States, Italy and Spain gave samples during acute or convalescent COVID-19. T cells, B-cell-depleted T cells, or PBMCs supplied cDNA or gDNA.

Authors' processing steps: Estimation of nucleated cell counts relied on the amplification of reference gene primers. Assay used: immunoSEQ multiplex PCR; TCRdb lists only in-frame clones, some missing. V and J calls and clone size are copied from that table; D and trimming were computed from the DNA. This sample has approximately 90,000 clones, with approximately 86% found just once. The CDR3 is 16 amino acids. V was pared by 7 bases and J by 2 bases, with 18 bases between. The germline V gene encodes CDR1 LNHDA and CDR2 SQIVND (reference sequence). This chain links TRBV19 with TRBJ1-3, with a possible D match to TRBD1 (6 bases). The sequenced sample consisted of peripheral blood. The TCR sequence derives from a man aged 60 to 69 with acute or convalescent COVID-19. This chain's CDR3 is CASIGARDIAGNTIYF. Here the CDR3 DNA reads TGTGCCAGTATCGGTGCCCGGGACATCGCTGGAAACACCATATATTTT.